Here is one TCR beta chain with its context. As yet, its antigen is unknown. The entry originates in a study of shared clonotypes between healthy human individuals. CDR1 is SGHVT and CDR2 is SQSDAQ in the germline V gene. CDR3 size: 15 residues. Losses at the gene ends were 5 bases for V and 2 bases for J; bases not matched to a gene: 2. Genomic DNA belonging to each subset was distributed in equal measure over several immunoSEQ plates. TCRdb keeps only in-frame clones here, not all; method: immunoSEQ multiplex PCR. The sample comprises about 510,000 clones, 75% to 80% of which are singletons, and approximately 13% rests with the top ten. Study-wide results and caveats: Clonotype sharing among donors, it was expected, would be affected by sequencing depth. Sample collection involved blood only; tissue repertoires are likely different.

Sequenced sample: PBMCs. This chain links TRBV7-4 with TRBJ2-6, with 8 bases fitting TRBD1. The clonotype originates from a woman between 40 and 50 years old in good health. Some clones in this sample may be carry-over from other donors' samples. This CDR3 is CASSRQGPGANVLTF. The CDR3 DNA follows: TGTGCCAGCAGCCGACAGGGGCCTGGGGCCAACGTCCTGACTTTC.